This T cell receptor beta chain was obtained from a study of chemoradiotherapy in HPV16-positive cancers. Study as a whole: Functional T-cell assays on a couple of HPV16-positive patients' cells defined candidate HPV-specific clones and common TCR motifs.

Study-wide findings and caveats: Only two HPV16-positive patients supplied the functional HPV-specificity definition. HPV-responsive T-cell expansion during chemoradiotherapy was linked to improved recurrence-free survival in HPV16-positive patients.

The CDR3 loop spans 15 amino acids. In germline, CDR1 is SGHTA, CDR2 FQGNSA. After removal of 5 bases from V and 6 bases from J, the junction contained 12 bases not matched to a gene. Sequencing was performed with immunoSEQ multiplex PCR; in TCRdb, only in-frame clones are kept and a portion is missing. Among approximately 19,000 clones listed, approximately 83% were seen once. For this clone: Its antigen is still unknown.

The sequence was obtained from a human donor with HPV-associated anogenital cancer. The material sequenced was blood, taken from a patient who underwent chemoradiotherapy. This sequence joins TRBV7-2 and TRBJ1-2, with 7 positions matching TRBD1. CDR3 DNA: TGTGCCAGCAGCCGACACAGGGGTGAGGGAGATGGCTACACCTTC. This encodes CASSRHRGEGDGYTF.